One sample yielded the 17 T cell receptor beta chains listed below, sequenced in a study of cytomegalovirus exposure and HLA in healthy donors. Vbeta (60) and Jbeta (13) primers were used in the PCR. The method was immunoSEQ multiplex PCR; TCRdb's version includes in-frame clones alone and lacks a portion of them. Across some 120,000 clones, the top ten clones capture around 7% of the sample. Material for sequencing was PBMCs. The receptors shown here come from a man aged 35 to 55 in good health and CMV-seropositive.

This chain links TRBV6-5 with TRBJ2-5, with TRBD2 identical over 7 bases. V gave up 0 bases and J gave up 7 bases; unmatched junction bases: 11. CDR3 size: 16 residues. The V gene's germline CDR1 is MNHEY and CDR2 SVGAGI. In DNA form, the CDR3 reads TGTGCCAGCAGTTACTCGCGGCTAGCGGAGCCCATGACCCAGTACTTC. It codes for CASSYSRLAEPMTQYF.

The chain carries TRBV18 and TRBJ2-2; D may be TRBD2 (5 bases). Trimming removed 0 bases from V and 5 bases from J, with 7 bases in between. This CDR3 region has 14 residues. The germline V gene has CDR1 KGHSH and CDR2 LQKENI. The CDR3 loop is CASSPPTGTGELFF. CDR3 in DNA: TGTGCCAGCTCACCACCGACGGGAACCGGGGAGCTGTTTTTT.

DNA of the CDR3: TGTGCCACCAGCAGAGATAATAGGGCCCCGGGGAATCGGAACATTCAGTACTTC. The encoded protein is CATSRDNRAPGNRNIQYF. The V gene is TRBV15, the J gene TRBJ2-4; TRBD2 might be the D (5 bases). CDR3 size: 18 residues. Trimming stripped 0 bases from V and 7 bases from J, with 22 bases between. The germline gives CDR1 LNHNV, CDR2 YYDKDF (reference sequence).

V gene TRBV28 combines with J gene TRBJ2-7, with D possibly matching TRBD2 (5 bases). The V end was cut by 8 bases, the J end by 1 base, with 18 bases between. This CDR3 comprises 15 residues. Germline V gene sequence: CDR1 MDHEN, CDR2 SYDVKM. Here the CDR3 reads CASGTGIYASYEQYF. CDR3 DNA sequence: TGTGCCAGCGGAACCGGGATTTACGCTTCCTACGAGCAGTACTTC. Full variable domain (remainder filled in from reference TRBV28 and TRBJ2-7): DVKVTQSSRYLVKRTGEKVFLECVQDMDHENMFWYRQDPGLGLRLIYFSYDVKMKEKGDIPEGYSVSREKKERFSLILESASTNQTSMYLCASGTGIYASYEQYFGPGTRLTVT.

The chain joins TRBV9 to TRBJ1-1; 9 bases are shared with TRBD1. CDR3 length: 15 amino acids. Germline V gene data show CDR1 as SGDLS and CDR2 as YYNGEE. The ends lost 3 bases at V and 0 bases at J; junction bases unmatched: 3. CDR3 DNA: TGTGCCAGCAGCGCAGACAGGGGGATGAACACTGAAGCTTTCTTT. Its protein is CASSADRGMNTEAFF. Looking up the rest from reference TRBV9 and TRBJ1-1 gives the full variable domain: DSGVTQTPKHLITATGQRVTLRCSPRSGDLSVYWYQQSLDQGLQFLIQYYNGEERAKGNILERFSAQQFPDLHSELNLSSLELGDSALYFCASSADRGMNTEAFFGQGTRLTVV.

The genes are TRBV7-3 and TRBJ2-3, with 7 bases fitting TRBD2. J was trimmed by 2 bases and V by 5 bases; bases with no gene match: 4. Germline CDR1 reads SGHTA; CDR2 reads FQGTGA. The CDR3 runs to 14 residues. CDR3 residues: CASSLGLSTDTQYF. CDR3 sequence (DNA): TGTGCCAGCAGCCTGGGACTATCCACAGATACGCAGTATTTT. Complete variable domain (other parts from reference TRBV7-3 and TRBJ2-3): GAGVSQTPSNKVTEKGKYVELRCDPISGHTALYWYRQSLGQGPEFLIYFQGTGAADDSGLPNDRFFAVRPEGSVSTLKIQRTERGDSAVYLCASSLGLSTDTQYFGPGTRLTVL.

This chain uses TRBV4-1 with TRBJ1-5; a weak D match, TRBD1 (5 bases). The CDR3 length is 16 residues. The germline V and J ends were trimmed by 1 base and 6 bases, with 16 bases remaining between them. CDR1 and CDR2 from the germline V gene are MGHRA and YSYEKL. The CDR3 bases are TGCGCCAGCAGCCAAGTTGATGGGGCTCTGGTTCAGCCCCAGCATTTT. This sequence encodes CASSQVDGALVQPQHF.

The CDR3, as DNA: TGTGCCAGCAGCGCGGGGCTAGCGGGACAAACTGAGCAGTTCTTC. This codes for CASSAGLAGQTEQFF. The chain combines TRBV2 with TRBJ2-1, with 9 bases matching TRBD2. The junction had 12 bases not matched to a gene; V was cut back by 6 bases and J by 9 bases. Germline CDR1 and CDR2: SNHLY and FYNNEI. CDR3 length equals 15 residues.

This sequence joins TRBV11-2 and TRBJ1-2, with D possibly being TRBD1 (6 bases). Germline V lookup: CDR1 SGHAT, CDR2 FQNNGV. CDR3 length: 15 amino acids. Trimming pared 2 bases from V and 0 bases from J, leaving 10 bases between. In nucleotides, the CDR3 is TGTGCCAGCAGCTTAAATCCAGGGGCTAACTATGGCTACACCTTC. Encoded protein: CASSLNPGANYGYTF.

This chain uses TRBV9 with TRBJ2-7; maybe TRBD1 (6 bases). The CDR3 sequence is 14 residues long. The V end was cut by 0 bases, the J end by 7 bases, with 14 bases between. The germline V gene has CDR1 SGDLS and CDR2 YYNGEE. CDR3 protein: CASSVEKQGTEQYF. The CDR3 region has the DNA TGTGCCAGCAGCGTAGAAAAACAGGGTACTGAGCAGTACTTC.

The CDR3 sequence is CAISGTGGLGTGELFF. CDR3 nucleotides: TGTGCCATCAGTGGGACAGGGGGCCTCGGTACCGGGGAGCTGTTTTTT. V gene TRBV10-3 combines with J gene TRBJ2-2, with 11 bases lining up with TRBD1. This CDR3 is 16 amino acids long. Germline loops: CDR1 ENHRY, CDR2 SYGVKD. The trim removed 4 bases at V and 5 bases at J, leaving 6 bases unmatched.

V gene TRBV5-1 combines with J gene TRBJ2-7; 8 nucleotides line up with TRBD1. Trimming removed 4 bases from V and 3 bases from J; junction bases left unmatched: 9. Germline-derived CDR1 and CDR2 are SGHRS and YFSETQ. This CDR3 comprises 15 residues. The CDR3 DNA reads as TGCGCCAGCAGCCACGGGACAGGAGAACTCTACGAGCAGTACTTC. Encoded protein: CASSHGTGELYEQYF.

The chain carries TRBV19 and TRBJ2-1; 7 positions agree with TRBD1. V lost 7 bases, J lost 5 bases, and 11 bases stayed unmatched. The CDR3 runs to 15 residues. Looked up from germline, CDR1 is LNHDA and CDR2 is SQIVND (reference sequence). CDR3 bases: TGTGCCAGTACCGGAGGACAGGCGGGCCACAATGAGCAGTTCTTC. Translating gives CASTGGQAGHNEQFF.

The gene calls are TRBV29-1 and TRBJ2-7; D possibly corresponds to TRBD1 (5 bases). V shed 5 bases and J shed 6 bases, with 14 bases lying between them. This CDR3 has 12 residues. Germline V lookup: CDR1 SQVTM, CDR2 ANQGSEA. CDR3 in DNA: TGCAGCGTTCGAAGGGGTAAAGGCGAGCAGTACTTC. Its translation: CSVRRGKGEQYF.

This CDR3 reads CAWSVAATHGYTF. The DNA for the CDR3 is TGTGCCTGGAGTGTAGCCGCAACGCATGGCTACACCTTC. The chain uses TRBV30 and TRBJ1-2; no clear D. The CDR3 sequence is 13 residues long. V gave up 0 bases and J gave up 6 bases, with 11 bases separating them. The germline gives CDR1 GTSNPN, CDR2 SVGIG (reference sequence).

The J gene is TRBJ1-2, the V gene TRBV7-2; tentatively, D is TRBD1 (6 bases). Deletions cut 5 bases from V and 2 bases from J, with 15 bases between. This CDR3 contains 15 residues. Looked up from germline, CDR1 is SGHTA and CDR2 is FQGNSA. The CDR3: CASSEGVGGNYGYTF. The CDR3 DNA reads TGTGCCAGCAGCGAGGGGGTAGGTGGGAACTATGGCTACACCTTC.

This chain connects TRBV21-1 to TRBJ2-5; no DNA check was done on the table's D call, TRBD1. The DNA end favors TRBJ2-7, so the J call may be wrong. TRBV21-1 is flagged as a pseudogene. This CDR3 has 16 amino acids. For the CDR3, the DNA is TGTGCCAGCAGCAAAGCTTCCGGGACAGGATACTACGAGCAGTACTTC. Translation gives CASSKASGTGYYEQYF.